What follows are 22 T cell receptor beta chains derived from one specimen sequenced in a study of EBV T-cell therapy then PD-1 blockade in nasopharyngeal carcinoma. The assay was immunoSEQ multiplex PCR, and TCRdb's table has in-frame clones only and misses some. Of about 19,000 clones detected, roughly 84% appear once; the ten largest clones hold less than 40%. These TCRs' antigens remain unknown. Sample treatment: AdE1-LMPpoly-expanded autologous EBV-specific T-cell therapy followed by anti-PD-1 nivolumab. This material consisted of CD8+ T cells from blood, taken between days 30 and 35 from a patient whose treatment included autologous EBV-specific T cells and nivolumab. The receptors here all came from a man aged 35 to 55 with nasopharyngeal carcinoma.

The gene calls are TRBV15 and TRBJ1-3, with no clear D. The CDR3 contains 18 residues. The germline V gene has CDR1 LNHNV and CDR2 YYDKDF (reference sequence). V was clipped by 0 bases and J by 3 bases, with 18 bases between them. Here the CDR3 reads CATSRDQEVAKRGNTIYF. In DNA, the CDR3 is TGTGCCACCAGCAGAGATCAAGAGGTGGCTAAGCGTGGAAACACCATATATTTT.

The chain carries TRBV13 and TRBJ2-5, with 9 positions matching TRBD1. The last part of the DNA fits TRBJ2-7 better; the J call may be wrong. The length of the CDR3 is 14 residues. Germline assignment: CDR1 PRHDT and CDR2 FYEKMQ (reference sequence). The CDR3 sequence is CASSSYRGQDEQYF. The CDR3 DNA reads TGTGCCAGCAGCTCCTACAGGGGGCAGGACGAGCAGTACTTC.

The CDR3 spells CASSPDPAGEQYF. CDR3 nucleotides: TGTGCCAGCTCACCCGATCCCGCGGGCGAGCAGTACTTC. The chain employs TRBV18 and TRBJ2-7, with D possibly being TRBD2 (5 bases). Germline values: CDR1 KGHSH, CDR2 LQKENI. The CDR3 is 13 residues long. V lost 3 bases and J lost 6, with 12 bases in between.

The V call is TRBV5-1, the J call TRBJ2-7, with TRBD1 matching 9 bases. The CDR3 sequence is 14 residues long. Trimming took 5 bases from V and 5 from J; bases not matched to a gene: 8. Germline CDR1 SGHRS, CDR2 YFSETQ. The CDR3: CASSHTGGKHEQYF. The CDR3, as DNA: TGCGCCAGCAGTCATACAGGGGGCAAGCACGAGCAGTACTTC.

V gene TRBV6-9 combines with J gene TRBJ1-1; D gene unclear. Germline-derived CDR1 and CDR2 are MNHGY and SVAAGI. V dropped 8 bases and J dropped 4 bases, with 17 bases sitting between them. This CDR3 spans 14 amino acids. The CDR3 DNA is TGTGCCAGCTCTTTGGACGATCGTTCCACTGAAGCTTTCTTT. Protein sequence: CASSLDDRSTEAFF.

V is TRBV27 and J is TRBJ2-5; TRBD2 matches at 11 bases. CDR3 length: 15 residues. Germline CDR1 and CDR2: MNHEY and SMNVEV (reference sequence). V lost 8 bases to trimming and J lost 5 bases; unmatched junction nucleotides: 10. DNA for the CDR3: TGTGCCAGCGCGCCTAGCGGGGGGCCGGGGGAGACCCAGTACTTC. Protein: CASAPSGGPGETQYF.

The chain combines TRBV14 with TRBJ1-6; 7 bases are a match to TRBD1. Germline V gene data show CDR1 as SGHDN and CDR2 as FVKESK. The CDR3 contains 14 residues. V shed 5 bases and J 9 bases; nucleotides not matched to a gene: 7. The CDR3: CASSSWTGRSPLHF. The CDR3 DNA is TGTGCCAGCAGCTCATGGACAGGCCGTTCACCCCTCCACTTT.

The chain employs TRBV4-1 and TRBJ1-2, with TRBD1 identical over 7 bases. The CDR3 consists of 13 residues. Germline-derived CDR1 and CDR2 are MGHRA and YSYEKL. The junction had 4 bases not matched to a gene; V was cut back by 3 bases and J by 6 bases. CDR3 sequence reads: CASSQLDRDGYTF. CDR3 sequence (DNA): TGCGCCAGCAGCCAGTTAGACAGGGATGGCTACACCTTC.

The chain is built from TRBV10-3 and TRBJ2-1; 10 bases fit TRBD2. CDR3 length equals 17 residues. From germline, CDR1 is ENHRY and CDR2 SYGVKD. V was pared by 4 bases and J by 2 bases, with 8 bases of the junction left unmatched. The CDR3 sequence: CAISGSSGGNTYNEQFF. CDR3 DNA sequence: TGTGCCATCAGTGGCTCTAGCGGGGGCAACACCTACAATGAGCAGTTCTTC.

The V call is TRBV24-1, the J call TRBJ2-5; D not resolved. This CDR3 has 14 residues. The germline V gene encodes CDR1 KGHDR and CDR2 SFDVKD. V lost 0 bases to trimming and J lost 2 bases, with 6 bases between them. CDR3 loop: CATSDLSGQETQYF. The CDR3 DNA sequence: TGTGCCACCAGTGATTTGTCAGGTCAAGAGACCCAGTACTTC.

This chain joins TRBV5-1 and TRBJ2-7; 8 nucleotides match TRBD2. Trimming took 4 bases from V and 1 from J; bases not matched to a gene: 10. Germline V gene lookup returns CDR1 SGHRS and CDR2 YFSETQ. This CDR3 is 16 amino acids long. The CDR3 coding sequence is TGCGCCAGCAGCCCATGTCGGGGGGGTAAGTCCTACGAGCAGTACTTC. It codes for CASSPCRGGKSYEQYF.

For the CDR3, the DNA is TGTGCCAGCAGCTTAGACAGTAGCTCCTACAATGAGCAGTTCTTC. Its translation: CASSLDSSSYNEQFF. The chain joins TRBV7-7 to TRBJ2-1; D gene unclear. Germline-derived CDR1 and CDR2 are SSHAT and FNYEAQ (reference sequence). The germline V and J ends were trimmed by 1 base and 0 bases, with 7 bases remaining between them. CDR3 size: 15 residues.

This clone is a singleton in its sample. The chain couples TRBV7-9 to TRBJ2-3; D is unclear. Trimming shortened V by 3 bases and J by 0 bases, and 7 bases separated the two germline ends. CDR3 length: 14 residues. The V gene's germline CDR1 is SEHNR and CDR2 FQNEAQ (reference sequence). As DNA, the CDR3 is TGTGCCAGCAGCTTCCTGGACAGCACAGATACGCAGTATTTT. Protein sequence: CASSFLDSTDTQYF. Full variable domain (remainder filled in from reference TRBV7-9 and TRBJ2-3): DTGVSQNPRHKITKRGQNVTFRCDPISEHNRLYWYRQTLGQGPEFLTYFQNEAQLEKSRLLSDRFSAERPKGSFSTLEIQRTEQGDSAMYLCASSFLDSTDTQYFGPGTRLTVL.

The V gene is TRBV6-2 or TRBV6-3, the J gene TRBJ2-5; TRBD1 matches 12 bases. CDR3 length: 15 residues. Germline V CDR1 and CDR2: MNHEY, SVGEGT. Trimming cost V 6 bases and J 5 bases; bases outside gene matches: 7. Written as DNA, the CDR3 is TGTGCCAGCAGCACCGGGACAGGGGGCGTGGAGACCCAGTACTTC. Translation gives CASSTGTGGVETQYF.

The CDR3 protein is CAISEMLGGFGELFF. The CDR3 DNA follows: TGTGCCATCAGTGAAATGTTAGGAGGGTTCGGGGAGCTGTTTTTT. V and J are TRBV10-3 and TRBJ2-2, with D possibly matching TRBD2 (6 bases). From germline, CDR1 is ENHRY and CDR2 SYGVKD. V was cut by 3 bases and J by 7 bases, with 15 bases left in between. This CDR3 is 15 amino acids long.

The chain recombines TRBV6-5 with TRBJ1-3; 7 bases align to TRBD1. The junction had 5 bases not matched to a gene; V was cut back by 10 bases and J by 2 bases. The CDR3 runs 13 residues. Germline CDR1 reads MNHEY; CDR2 reads SVGAGI. The CDR3 sequence: CAIARGPGNTIYF. The CDR3 DNA sequence: TGTGCCATCGCGAGGGGGCCTGGAAACACCATATATTTT.

In its sample, this clone was seen once. The V call is TRBV6-5, the J call TRBJ2-2, with TRBD1 matching 9 bases. This CDR3 region has 13 residues. V shed 6 bases, J shed 7 bases, and the junction held 3 bases outside the gene matches. Germline V gene sequence: CDR1 MNHEY, CDR2 SVGAGI. CDR3 residues: CASRGQGDGELFF. The CDR3 DNA reads as TGTGCCAGCAGGGGACAGGGTGACGGGGAGCTGTTTTTT.

The V call is TRBV7-6, the J call TRBJ1-2; TRBD1 is a possible D gene (5 bases). The germline V gene has CDR1 SGHVS and CDR2 FNYEAQ. V shed 2 bases and J shed 5 bases, with 6 bases lying between them. This CDR3 is 12 amino acids long. The CDR3 protein is CASSLKGYGYTF. CDR3 DNA sequence: TGTGCCAGCAGCTTAAAGGGGTATGGCTACACCTTC.

The chain uses TRBV6-2 or TRBV6-3 and TRBJ2-2; TRBD1 agrees at 7 bases. V was pared by 6 bases and J by 5 bases, with 6 bases of the junction left unmatched. Germline values: CDR1 MNHEY, CDR2 SVGEGT. This CDR3 has 14 residues. The CDR3 loop reads CASSFDRETGELFF. CDR3 coding DNA: TGTGCCAGCAGCTTTGACAGGGAGACCGGGGAGCTGTTTTTT.

The rearrangement uses TRBV6-2 or TRBV6-3 and TRBJ2-7, with D hard to call. Germline CDR1 MNHEY, CDR2 SVGEGT. V was clipped by 5 bases and J by 2 bases, with 19 bases between them. This CDR3 region has 16 residues. CDR3 DNA: TGTGCCAGCAGTGGGCTTATCGAAAAGGTTGCCTACGAGCAGTACTTC. Its translation: CASSGLIEKVAYEQYF.

The genes are TRBV3-1 (or the pseudogene TRBV3-2) and TRBJ2-3; weak D call: TRBD2 (6 bases). V was trimmed by 1 base and J by 3 bases, leaving 14 bases between them. The germline gives CDR1 LGHDT, CDR2 YNNKEL (reference sequence). The CDR3 totals 16 residues. Here the CDR3 DNA reads TGTGCCAGCAGCCAAGTTTGGCGGGGAGGTACAGATACGCAGTATTTT. This encodes CASSQVWRGGTDTQYF.

This clone was recorded a few times. The sample contains more than one DNA sequence encoding this CDR3. DNA for the CDR3: TGTGCCAGCAGCGGACTGCTGAACACTGAAGCTTTCTTT. It yields the protein CASSGLLNTEAFF. The rearrangement joins TRBV7-9 to TRBJ1-1; D remains ambiguous. The CDR3 loop spans 13 amino acids. Trimming removed 5 bases from V and 0 bases from J, with 7 bases in between. Germline CDR1 SEHNR, CDR2 FQNEAQ (reference sequence). The whole variable domain, remainder taken from reference TRBV7-9 and TRBJ1-1, is DTGVSQNPRHKITKRGQNVTFRCDPISEHNRLYWYRQTLGQGPEFLTYFQNEAQLEKSRLLSDRFSAERPKGSFSTLEIQRTEQGDSAMYLCASSGLLNTEAFFGQGTRLTVV.